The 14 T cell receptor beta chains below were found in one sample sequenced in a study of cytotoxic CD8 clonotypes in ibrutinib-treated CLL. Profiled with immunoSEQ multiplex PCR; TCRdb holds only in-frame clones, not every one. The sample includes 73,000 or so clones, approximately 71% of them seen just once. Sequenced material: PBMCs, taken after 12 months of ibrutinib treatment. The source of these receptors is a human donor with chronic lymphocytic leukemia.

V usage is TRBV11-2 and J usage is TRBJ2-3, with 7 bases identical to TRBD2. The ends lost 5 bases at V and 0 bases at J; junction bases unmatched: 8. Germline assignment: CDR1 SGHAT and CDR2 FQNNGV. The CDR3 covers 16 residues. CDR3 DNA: TGTGCCAGCAGCCTTTCGGGGGGAGCTAGCACAGATACGCAGTATTTT. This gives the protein CASSLSGGASTDTQYF. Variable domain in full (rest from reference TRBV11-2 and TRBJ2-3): EAGVAQSPRYKIIEKRQSVAFWCNPISGHATLYWYQQILGQGPKLLIQFQNNGVVDDSQLPKDRFSAERLKGVDSTLKIQPAKLEDSAVYLCASSLSGGASTDTQYFGPGTRLTVL.

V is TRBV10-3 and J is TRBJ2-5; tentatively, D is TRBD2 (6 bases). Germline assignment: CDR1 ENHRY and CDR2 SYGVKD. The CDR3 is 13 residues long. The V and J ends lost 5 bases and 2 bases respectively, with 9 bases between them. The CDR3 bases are TGTGCCATCAGTTCTGGGAGGCAAGAGACCCAGTACTTC. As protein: CAISSGRQETQYF.

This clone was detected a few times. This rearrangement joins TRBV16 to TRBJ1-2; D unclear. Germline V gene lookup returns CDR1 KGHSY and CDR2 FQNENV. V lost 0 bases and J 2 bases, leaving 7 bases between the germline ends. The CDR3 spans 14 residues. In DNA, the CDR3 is TGTGCCAGCAGCCAATCTTACGCCAACTATGGCTACACCTTC. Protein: CASSQSYANYGYTF. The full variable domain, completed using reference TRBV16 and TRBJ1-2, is GEEVAQTPKHLVRGEGQKAKLYCAPIKGHSYVFWYQQVLKNEFKFLISFQNENVFDETGMPKERFSAKCLPNSPCSLEIQATKLEDSAVYFCASSQSYANYGYTFGSGTRLTVV.

This CDR3 is CASSGIRVSEAFF. The DNA of the CDR3 is TGTGCCAGCTCGGGAATTCGGGTTTCTGAAGCTTTCTTT. V and J are TRBV7-2 and TRBJ1-1; D remains ambiguous. V gave up 8 bases and J gave up 6 bases, with 16 bases separating them. From germline, CDR1 is SGHTA and CDR2 FQGNSA. This CDR3 comprises 13 residues. The variable domain in full, with the rest retrieved from reference TRBV7-2 and TRBJ1-1, is GAGVSQSPSNKVTEKGKDVELRCDPISGHTALYWYRQSLGQGLEFLIYFQGNSAPDKSGLPSDRFSAERTGGSVSTLTIQRTQQEDSAVYLCASSGIRVSEAFFGQGTRLTVV.

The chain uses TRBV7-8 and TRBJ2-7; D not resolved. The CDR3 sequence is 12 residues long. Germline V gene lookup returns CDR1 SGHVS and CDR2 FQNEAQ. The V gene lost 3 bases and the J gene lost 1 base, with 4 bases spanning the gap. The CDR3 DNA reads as TGTGCCAGCAGCTTTAATTCCTACGAGCAGTACTTC. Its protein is CASSFNSYEQYF.

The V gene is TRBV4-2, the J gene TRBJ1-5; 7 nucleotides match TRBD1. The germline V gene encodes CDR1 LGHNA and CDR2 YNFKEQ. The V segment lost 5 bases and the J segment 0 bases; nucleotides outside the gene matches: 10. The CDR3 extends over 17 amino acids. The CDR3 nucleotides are TGTGCCAGCAGCGAGACCGGGACAGCATATAGCAATCAGCCCCAGCATTTT. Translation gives CASSETGTAYSNQPQHF.

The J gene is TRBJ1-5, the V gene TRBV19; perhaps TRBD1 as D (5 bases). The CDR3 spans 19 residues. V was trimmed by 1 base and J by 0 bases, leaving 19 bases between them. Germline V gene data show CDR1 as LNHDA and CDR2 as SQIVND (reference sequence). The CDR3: CASSIVGGDLRHSNQPQHF. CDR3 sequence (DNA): TGTGCCAGTAGTATAGTAGGAGGGGACCTACGCCATAGCAATCAGCCCCAGCATTTT.

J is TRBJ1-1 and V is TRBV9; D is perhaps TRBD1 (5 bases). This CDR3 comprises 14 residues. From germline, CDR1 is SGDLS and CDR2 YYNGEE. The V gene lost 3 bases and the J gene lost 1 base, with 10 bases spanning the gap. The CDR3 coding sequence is TGTGCCAGCAGCGCTGGGACCGCGAACACTGAAGCTTTCTTT. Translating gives CASSAGTANTEAFF.

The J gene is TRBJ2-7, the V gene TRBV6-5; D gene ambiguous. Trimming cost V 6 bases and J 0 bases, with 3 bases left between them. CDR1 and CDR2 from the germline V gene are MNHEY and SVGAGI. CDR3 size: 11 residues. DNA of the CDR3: TGTGCCAGCAGGTCCTCCTACGAGCAGTACTTC. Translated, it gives CASRSSYEQYF.

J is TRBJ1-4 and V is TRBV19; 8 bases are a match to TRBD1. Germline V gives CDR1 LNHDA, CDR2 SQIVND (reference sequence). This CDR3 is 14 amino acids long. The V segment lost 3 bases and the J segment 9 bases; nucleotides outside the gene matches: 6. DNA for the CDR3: TGTGCCAGTAGTATCCCGGGACAGGACCAAAAACTGTTTTTT. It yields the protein CASSIPGQDQKLFF.

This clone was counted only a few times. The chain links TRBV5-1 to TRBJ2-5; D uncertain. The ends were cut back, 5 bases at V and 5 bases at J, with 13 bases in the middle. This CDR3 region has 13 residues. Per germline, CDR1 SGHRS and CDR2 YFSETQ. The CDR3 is CASRETDVETQYF. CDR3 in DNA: TGCGCCAGCAGGGAGACGGACGTGGAGACCCAGTACTTC.

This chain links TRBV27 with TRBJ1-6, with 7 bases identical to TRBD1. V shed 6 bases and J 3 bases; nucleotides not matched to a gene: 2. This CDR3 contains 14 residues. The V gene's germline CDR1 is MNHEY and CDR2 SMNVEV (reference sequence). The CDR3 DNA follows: TGTGCCAGCAGGCCAGGGGGCTATAATTCACCCCTCCACTTT. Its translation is CASRPGGYNSPLHF.

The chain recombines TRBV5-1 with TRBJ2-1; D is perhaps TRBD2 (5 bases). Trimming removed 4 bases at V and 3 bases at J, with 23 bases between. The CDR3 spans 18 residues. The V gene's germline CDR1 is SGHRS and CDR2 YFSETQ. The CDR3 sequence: CASSRKSRTAAIYNEQFF. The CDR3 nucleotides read TGCGCCAGCAGCCGAAAGAGCAGAACAGCGGCGATCTACAATGAGCAGTTCTTC. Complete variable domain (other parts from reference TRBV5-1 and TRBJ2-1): KAGVTQTPRYLIKTRGQQVTLSCSPISGHRSVSWYQQTPGQGLQFLFEYFSETQRNKGNFPGRFSGRQFSNSRSEMNVSTLELGDSALYLCASSRKSRTAAIYNEQFFGPGTRLTVL.

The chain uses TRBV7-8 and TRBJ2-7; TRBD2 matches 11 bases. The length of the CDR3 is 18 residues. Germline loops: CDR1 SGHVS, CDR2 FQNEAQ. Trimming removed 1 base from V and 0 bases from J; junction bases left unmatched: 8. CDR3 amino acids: CASSLVRLAGGSSYEQYF. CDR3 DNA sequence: TGTGCCAGCAGCTTAGTGAGGCTAGCGGGGGGTAGCTCCTACGAGCAGTACTTC.